Included here is one T cell receptor beta chain sequence, with context. The antigen this receptor binds is unknown. No clone much larger than this one lies a single base away; base qualities are absent. The sample is drawn from a study of beta chain features in type 1 diabetes (dated 2018 in TCRdb). Broadly, across the study: No differences in mean age, gender distribution, total cell number or subset yield were found between patients and healthy donors. A total of around 100 million sorted cells were examined across all samples, and RNA yield correlated strongly with the number of cells per subset. The study compared TCRB repertoires of sorted circulating CD4+ T cell subsets between recently diagnosed type 1 diabetes patients and matched healthy donors. Naive and central memory subsets were obtained from all 30 or so donors, but regulatory and stem cell-like memory subsets were isolated from only 8 patients and 8 healthy donors.

Beyond this particular receptor, the publication reports: Shorter templates might have been favored by PCR, but patient and control samples were amplified and corrected together, so both groups would have been affected equally by any skew. Type 1 diabetes patients showed a moderate but significant shortening of TCRB CDR3 length in all four CD4+ subsets. HLA sub-analyses involved small numbers of individuals, so any influence of HLA type on TCRB rearrangement remained unresolved. Fewer insertions and more nucleotide deletions at VDJ recombination sites were observed in patients with type 1 diabetes, implying thymic rearrangement abnormalities. Naive, central memory and regulatory TCRB repertoires appeared to be more alike among patients than among healthy donors. Sequencing cDNA rather than genomic DNA could over-represent highly expressing activated cells, although activation and CD3 levels did not differ between groups.

Each donor gave one peripheral blood draw, averaging approximately 120 mL, which was collected into heparinised tubes. Using a panel that included CD45RO, CCR7, CD25, CD127, CD95 and CD27, naive, central memory, regulatory and stem cell-like memory CD4+ T cells were sorted on a BD FACSAria II. A purity above 98% was achieved for all sorted populations. Right away, PBMCs were isolated by Lymphoprep density gradient centrifugation and were stained directly, with no culture step. To minimize batch effects, samples were stained and sorted in pairs, one healthy donor with one patient per experiment. The germline ends are 20 bases apart after V is trimmed by 2 bases and J by 6 bases. The CDR3 measures 16 amino acids from cysteine to phenylalanine. The sequence is cut down to CDR3 DNA, 48 bases in frame from base 1. The germline V gene gives CDR1 as KGHSH and CDR2 as LQKENI. The entire amount of isolated RNA was reverse transcribed using the High Capacity cDNA Reverse Transcription Kit, so the sequenced TCRB transcripts were expressed ones. Deep immunoSEQ sequencing was performed on naive, central memory and regulatory T cell samples, with an average of roughly 3.3 million total reads per sample. Sorted cells were lysed in RLT buffer, and RNA was extracted using DNase-treated RNeasy Micro or Mini kits according to cell number. Each cell subset was processed separately to prevent cross-contamination, with patient and healthy donor samples processed together. The immunoSEQ multiplex PCR was used to amplify TCRB sequences from cDNA, yielding 87-bp fragments that span the CDR3 region. Sequencing of the amplicons was performed on the Illumina HiSeq platform. As for how the authors treated the data: PCR bias was computationally corrected using synthetic template baselines, reads within Hamming distance 2 were collapsed, and singletons that could not be merged were discarded. By aligning reads against IMGT, V, D and J genes, CDR3 length, and insertions or deletions at six rearrangement sites were assigned. Within each subset, clonotype counts were normalized to the number of sorted cells before true diversity and Gini coefficients were calculated with the tcR R package. The overlap coefficient, calculated on TCRB nucleotide sequences, was used to measure repertoire sharing. Out-of-frame TCRB sequences from naive cells were analyzed as a proxy for the pre-selection repertoire. Here the immuneACCESS table is served through TCRdb, limited to in-frame sequences with V and J called. Missing clones are a known gap in these copies; in checked studies unresolved V genes cover under half, and the rest lacks a known reason. D and trimming come from the DNA, and the V and J calls and clone size come from that table. Here the sample has 640,000 or so clones; about 14% occur a single time. Jointly, the top ten make up 0.035% to 0.045% of the sample.

The chain uses TRBV18 and TRBJ2-7, with the D segment possibly TRBD1 or TRBD2, each aligning over 5 bases. Sample: naive CD4+ T cells from blood. Sample cell subset or site, as interpreted from the label and publication: true naive CD4+ T cells. The TCR comes from a man aged 18 to 29 with type 1 diabetes. The CDR3 corresponds to CASSPVAGNRGGEQYF. In nucleotide form, the sequence is TGTGCCAGCTCACCAGTTGCAGGGAATCGGGGTGGCGAGCAGTACTTC. The full variable domain, completed from the reference TRBV18 and TRBJ2-7 proteins outside the CDR3, reads NAGVMQNPRHLVRRRGQEARLRCSPMKGHSHVYWYRQLPEEGLKFMVYLQKENIIDESGMPKERFSAEFPKEGPSILRIQQVVRGDSAAYFCASSPVAGNRGGEQYFGPGTRLTVT.